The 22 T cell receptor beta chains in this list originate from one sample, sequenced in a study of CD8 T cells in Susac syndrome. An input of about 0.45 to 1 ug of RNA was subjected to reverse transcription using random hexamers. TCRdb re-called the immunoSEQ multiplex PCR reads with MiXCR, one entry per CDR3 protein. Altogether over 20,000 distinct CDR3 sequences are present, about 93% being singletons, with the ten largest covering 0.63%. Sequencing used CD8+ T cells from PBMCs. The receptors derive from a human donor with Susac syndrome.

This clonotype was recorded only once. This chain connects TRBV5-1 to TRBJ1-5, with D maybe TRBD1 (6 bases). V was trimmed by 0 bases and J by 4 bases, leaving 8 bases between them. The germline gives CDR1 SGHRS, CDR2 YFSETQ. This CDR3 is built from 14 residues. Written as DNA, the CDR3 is TGCGCCAGCAGCTTGGGGACAGATAATCAGCCCCAGCATTTT. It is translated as CASSLGTDNQPQHF.

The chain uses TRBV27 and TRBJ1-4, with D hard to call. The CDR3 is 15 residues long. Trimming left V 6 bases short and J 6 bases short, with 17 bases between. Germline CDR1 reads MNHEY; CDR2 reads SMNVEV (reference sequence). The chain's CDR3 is CASSRPEPQDEKLFF. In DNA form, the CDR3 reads TGTGCCAGCAGCCGACCCGAGCCGCAGGATGAAAAACTGTTTTTT.

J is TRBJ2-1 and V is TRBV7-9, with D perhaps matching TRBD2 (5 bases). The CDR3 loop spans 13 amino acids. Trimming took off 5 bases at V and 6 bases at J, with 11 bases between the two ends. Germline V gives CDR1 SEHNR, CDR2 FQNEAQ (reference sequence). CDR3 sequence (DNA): TGTGCCAGCAGCCGGAGCGGAACCAATGAGCAGTTCTTC. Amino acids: CASSRSGTNEQFF.

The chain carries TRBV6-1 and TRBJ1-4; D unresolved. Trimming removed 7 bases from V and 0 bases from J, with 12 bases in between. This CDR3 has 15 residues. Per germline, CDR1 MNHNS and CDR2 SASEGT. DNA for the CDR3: TGTGCCAGCACCCCCGGTCCTGCAACTAATGAAAAACTGTTTTTT. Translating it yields CASTPGPATNEKLFF.

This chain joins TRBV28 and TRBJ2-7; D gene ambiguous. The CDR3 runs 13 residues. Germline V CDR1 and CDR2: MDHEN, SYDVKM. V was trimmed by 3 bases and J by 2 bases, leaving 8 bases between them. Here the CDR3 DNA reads TGTGCCAGCAGTTTTGGCAGAACCTACGAGCAGTACTTC. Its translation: CASSFGRTYEQYF.

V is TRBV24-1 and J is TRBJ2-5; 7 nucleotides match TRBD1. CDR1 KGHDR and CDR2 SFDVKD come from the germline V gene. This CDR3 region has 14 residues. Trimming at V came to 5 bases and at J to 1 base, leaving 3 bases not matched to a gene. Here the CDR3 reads CATSASGGQETQYF. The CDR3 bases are TGTGCCACCAGTGCCTCAGGGGGCCAAGAGACCCAGTACTTC.

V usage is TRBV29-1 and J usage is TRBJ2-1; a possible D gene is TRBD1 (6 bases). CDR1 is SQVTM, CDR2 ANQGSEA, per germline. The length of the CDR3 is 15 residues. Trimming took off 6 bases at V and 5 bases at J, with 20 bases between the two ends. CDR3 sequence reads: CSVRSPGPGDNEQFF. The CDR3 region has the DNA TGCAGCGTCCGAAGCCCGGGTCCAGGGGACAATGAGCAGTTCTTC.

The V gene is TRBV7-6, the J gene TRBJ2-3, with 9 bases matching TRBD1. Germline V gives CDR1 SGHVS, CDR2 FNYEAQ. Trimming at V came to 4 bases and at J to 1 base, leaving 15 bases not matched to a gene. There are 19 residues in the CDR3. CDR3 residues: CASSSYLQTGGDGTDTQYF. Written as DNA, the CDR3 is TGTGCCAGCAGCTCCTACCTACAAACAGGGGGCGACGGCACAGATACGCAGTATTTT.

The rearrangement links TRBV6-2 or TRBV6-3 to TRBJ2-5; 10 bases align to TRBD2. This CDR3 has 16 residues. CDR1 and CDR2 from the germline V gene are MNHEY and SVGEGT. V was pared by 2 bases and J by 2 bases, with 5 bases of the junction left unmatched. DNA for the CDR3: TGTGCCAGCAGTTACACCTCTAGCGGGGGACAAGAGACCCAGTACTTC. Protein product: CASSYTSSGGQETQYF.

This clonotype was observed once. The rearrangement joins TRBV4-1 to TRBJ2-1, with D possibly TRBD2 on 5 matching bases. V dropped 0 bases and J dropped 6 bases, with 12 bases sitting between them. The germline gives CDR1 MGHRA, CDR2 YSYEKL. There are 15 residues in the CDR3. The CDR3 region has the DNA TGCGCCAGCAGCCAAGACCGTTTTAGCGTCAATGAGCAGTTCTTC. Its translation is CASSQDRFSVNEQFF.

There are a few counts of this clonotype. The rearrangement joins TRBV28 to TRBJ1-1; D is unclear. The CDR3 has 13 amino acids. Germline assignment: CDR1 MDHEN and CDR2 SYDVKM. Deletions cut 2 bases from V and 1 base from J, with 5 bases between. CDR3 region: CASSLVRNTEAFF. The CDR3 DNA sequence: TGTGCCAGCAGTTTAGTGCGGAACACTGAAGCTTTCTTT.

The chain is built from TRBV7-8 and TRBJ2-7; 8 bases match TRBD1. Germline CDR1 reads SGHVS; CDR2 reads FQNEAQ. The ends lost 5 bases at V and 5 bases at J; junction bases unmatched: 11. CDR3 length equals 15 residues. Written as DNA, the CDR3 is TGTGCCAGCAGCCTTAAGACAGGGGTCTTTGACGAGCAGTACTTC. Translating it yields CASSLKTGVFDEQYF.

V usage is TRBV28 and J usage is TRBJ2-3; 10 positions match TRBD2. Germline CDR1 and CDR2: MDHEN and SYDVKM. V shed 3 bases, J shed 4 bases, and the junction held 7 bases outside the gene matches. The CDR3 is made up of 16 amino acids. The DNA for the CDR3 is TGTGCCAGCAGTTTCTTGGCTAGCGGGGGCGCAGATACGCAGTATTTT. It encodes CASSFLASGGADTQYF. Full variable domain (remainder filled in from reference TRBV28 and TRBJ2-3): DVKVTQSSRYLVKRTGEKVFLECVQDMDHENMFWYRQDPGLGLRLIYFSYDVKMKEKGDIPEGYSVSREKKERFSLILESASTNQTSMYLCASSFLASGGADTQYFGPGTRLTVL.

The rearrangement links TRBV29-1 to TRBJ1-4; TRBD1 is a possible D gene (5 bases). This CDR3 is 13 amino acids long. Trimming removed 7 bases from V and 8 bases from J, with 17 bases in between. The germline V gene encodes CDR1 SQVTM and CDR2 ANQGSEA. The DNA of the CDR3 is TGCAGCGCCGATACAGGCATTGACGAAAAACTGTTTTTT. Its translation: CSADTGIDEKLFF.

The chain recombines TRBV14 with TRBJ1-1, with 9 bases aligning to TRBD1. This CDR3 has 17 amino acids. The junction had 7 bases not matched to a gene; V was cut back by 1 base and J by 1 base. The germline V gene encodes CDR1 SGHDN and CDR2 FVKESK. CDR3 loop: CASSQAGTGRRNTEAFF. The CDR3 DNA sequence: TGTGCCAGCAGCCAAGCCGGGACAGGGAGAAGGAACACTGAAGCTTTCTTT.

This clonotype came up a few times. CDR3 in DNA: TGTGCCAGCAGCCAAGAATGGAGGGGCCCGCCGGACGAGCAGTACTTC. This sequence encodes CASSQEWRGPPDEQYF. The V call is TRBV4-2, the J call TRBJ2-7, with D possibly matching TRBD2 (6 bases). The CDR3 spans 16 residues. The germline CDR1 and CDR2 sequences are LGHNA and YNFKEQ. Deletions cut 0 bases from V and 5 bases from J, with 17 bases between.

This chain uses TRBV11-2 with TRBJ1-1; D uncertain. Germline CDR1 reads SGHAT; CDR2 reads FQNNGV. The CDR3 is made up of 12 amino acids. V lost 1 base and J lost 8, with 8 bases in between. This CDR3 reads CASSLVAEEAFF. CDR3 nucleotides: TGTGCCAGCAGCTTAGTAGCGGAAGAAGCTTTCTTT. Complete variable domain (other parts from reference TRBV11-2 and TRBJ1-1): EAGVAQSPRYKIIEKRQSVAFWCNPISGHATLYWYQQILGQGPKLLIQFQNNGVVDDSQLPKDRFSAERLKGVDSTLKIQPAKLEDSAVYLCASSLVAEEAFFGQGTRLTVV.

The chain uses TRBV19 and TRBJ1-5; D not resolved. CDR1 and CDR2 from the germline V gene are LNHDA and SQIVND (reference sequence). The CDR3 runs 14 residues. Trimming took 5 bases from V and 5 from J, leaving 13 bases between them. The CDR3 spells CASSPAYLHQPQHF. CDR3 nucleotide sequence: TGTGCCAGTAGTCCGGCATACCTCCATCAGCCCCAGCATTTT. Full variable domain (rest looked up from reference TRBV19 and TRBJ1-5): DGGITQSPKYLFRKEGQNVTLSCEQNLNHDAMYWYRQDPGQGLRLIYYSQIVNDFQKGDIAEGYSVSREKKESFPLTVTSAQKNPTAFYLCASSPAYLHQPQHFGDGTRLSIL.

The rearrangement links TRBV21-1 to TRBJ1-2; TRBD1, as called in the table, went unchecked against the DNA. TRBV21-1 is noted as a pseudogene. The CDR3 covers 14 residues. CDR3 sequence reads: CASTDRGHHYGYTF. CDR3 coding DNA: TGTGCCAGCACCGATAGGGGACATCACTATGGCTACACCTTC.

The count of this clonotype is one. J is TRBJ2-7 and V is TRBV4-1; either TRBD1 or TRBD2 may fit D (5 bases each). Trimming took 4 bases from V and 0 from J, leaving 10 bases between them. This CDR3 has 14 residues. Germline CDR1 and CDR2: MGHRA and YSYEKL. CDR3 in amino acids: CASSLEGFSYEQYF. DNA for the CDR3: TGCGCCAGCAGCCTAGAGGGGTTCTCCTACGAGCAGTACTTC.

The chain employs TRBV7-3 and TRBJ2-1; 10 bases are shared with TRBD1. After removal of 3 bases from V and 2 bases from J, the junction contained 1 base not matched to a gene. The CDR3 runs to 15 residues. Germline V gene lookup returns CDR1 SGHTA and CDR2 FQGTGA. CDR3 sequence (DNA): TGTGCCAGCAGCTTGGGACAGGGGACCTACAATGAGCAGTTCTTC. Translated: CASSLGQGTYNEQFF.

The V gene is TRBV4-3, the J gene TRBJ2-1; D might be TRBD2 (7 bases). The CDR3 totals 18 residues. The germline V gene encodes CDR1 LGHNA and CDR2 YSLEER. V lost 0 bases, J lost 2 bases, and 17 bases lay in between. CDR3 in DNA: TGCGCCAGCAGCCAAGATACGGACGGGGAGGGGGCCTACAATGAGCAGTTCTTC. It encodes CASSQDTDGEGAYNEQFF.